Listed below are T cell receptor beta chains from one sample, sequenced in a study of post-analysis software for immune sequencing data. TCRdb reprocessed the PCR reads with MiXCR, giving one entry per CDR3 protein. The sample holds hundreds of thousands of distinct CDR3 sequences; 30% are singletons and the top ten take 0.5% to 0.6%. Source material: blood. The receptors stem from a girl under 18 with multiple sclerosis. CDR3s include the opening cysteine and the closing phenylalanine or tryptophan. Each record gives: clone size, D gene, J gene, V gene, CDR3 DNA, CDR3 protein. A D gene is named only where the DNA matches it firmly. Not all rows give a size; the values are once, few, many and, for expanded clones, a class.

. | . | TRBJ1-1 | TRBV5-5 | TGTGCCAGCAGCTTGGGGGGGGCGCGTACTGAAGCTTTCTTT | CASSLGGARTEAFF
. | . | TRBJ1-2 | TRBV27 | TGTGCCAGCAGTTTGAAGGCGCTCGGCTATGGCTACACCTTC | CASSLKALGYGYTF
. | . | TRBJ2-3 | TRBV5-1 | TGCGCCAGCAAGGCCCAGGCGAGCACAGATACGCAGTATTTT | CASKAQASTDTQYF
. | . | TRBJ2-2 | TRBV7-9 | TGTGCCAGCAGCTTAACGGCCCCGGGCACCGGGGAGCTGTTTTTT | CASSLTAPGTGELFF
few | . | TRBJ2-5 | TRBV7-2 | TGTGCCAGCAGCTTACCGGGGCAGGGTGTGGGAGAGACCCAGTACTTC | CASSLPGQGVGETQYF
many | . | TRBJ2-1 | TRBV20-1 | TGCAGTGCTAGAGCCGGCTACAATGAGCAGTTCTTC | CSARAGYNEQFF
. | TRBD1 | TRBJ2-7 | TRBV29-1 | TGCAGCGTTGGGACAGGGGGCTTGTACGAGCAGTACTTC | CSVGTGGLYEQYF
. | . | TRBJ1-5 | TRBV5-6 | TGTGCCAGCAGCTTGGGAAAGCCTCCGTGGGATCAGCCCCAGCATTTT | CASSLGKPPWDQPQHF
many | . | TRBJ1-5 | TRBV9 | TGTGCCAGCAGCGCCACAGGTGACAATCAGCCCCAGCATTTT | CASSATGDNQPQHF
once | TRBD1 | TRBJ1-5 | TRBV20-1 | TGCAGTGCTAGAGATCGCAGCGGCAGGGGGGCTCAGCCCCAGCATTTT | CSARDRSGRGAQPQHF
. | TRBD2 | TRBJ2-1 | TRBV11-2 | TGTGCCAGCAGCTTAGGGTCGAGGCTAGCGGGAGAGAATGAGCAGTTCTTC | CASSLGSRLAGENEQFF
. | TRBD2 | TRBJ2-1 | TRBV20-1 | TGCAGTGCTAGAGATCAGGGACTATTGAGGTATGAGCAGTTCTTC | CSARDQGLLRYEQFF
many | . | TRBJ2-1 | TRBV7-2 | TGTGCCAGCAGCTTAGTAACCGGGAATGAGCAGTTCTTC | CASSLVTGNEQFF
few | TRBD2 | TRBJ2-5 | TRBV9 | TGTGCCAGCAGCGTAGGGGCGGGGGACCAAGAGACCCAGTACTTC | CASSVGAGDQETQYF
. | TRBD2 | TRBJ2-1 | TRBV11-2 | TGTGCCAGCAGCTACAGACTAGCGGGGGTCTACAATGAGCAGTTCTTC | CASSYRLAGVYNEQFF
few | . | TRBJ2-1 | TRBV18 | TGTGCCAGCTCACCACTGGGGACGGGGTCGGGCGAGCAGTTCTTC | CASSPLGTGSGEQFF
few | . | TRBJ1-5 | TRBV27 | TGTGCCAGCAGCTATTATAGCAATCAGCCCCAGCATTTT | CASSYYSNQPQHF
few | . | TRBJ1-2 | TRBV12-3/TRBV12-4 | TGTGCCAGCAGTGCGGAGGACAGAAACTATGGCTACACCTTC | CASSAEDRNYGYTF
. | . | TRBJ2-1 | TRBV11-2 | TGTGCCAGCAGCTTAGAGGGGGGAAACAATGAGCAGTTCTTC | CASSLEGGNNEQFF
. | TRBD2 | TRBJ2-7 | TRBV7-9 | TGTGCCAGCAGCTTAGATTTCTCCGGCGGGAGGGGCTACGAGCAGTACTTC | CASSLDFSGGRGYEQYF
. | . | TRBJ1-4 | TRBV7-9 | TGTGCCAGCAGCTTAGTTTCGGCAGGAAATGAAAAACTGTTTTTT | CASSLVSAGNEKLFF
few | . | TRBJ2-4 | TRBV28 | TGTGCCAGCAGTTCGACCCTCAGGGTGGCCAAAAACATTCAGTACTTC | CASSSTLRVAKNIQYF
. | . | TRBJ2-7 | TRBV7-2 | TGTGCCAGCAGCTTAATGGGCGGCGTCACGGACGAGCAGTACTTC | CASSLMGGVTDEQYF
. | . | TRBJ2-4 | TRBV2 | TGTGCCAGCAGTGGTGGGGTTGGGCGTCAAGAGACCCTGTACTTC | CASSGGVGRQETLYF
. | . | TRBJ1-4 | TRBV6-5 | TGTGCCAGCAGTTACGACTCGGGTGATGAAAAACTGTTTTTT | CASSYDSGDEKLFF
. | TRBD2 | TRBJ2-7 | TRBV12-3/TRBV12-4 | TGTGCCAGCAGGCCGGGACTAGCGGACTACGAGCAGTACTTC | CASRPGLADYEQYF
. | TRBD1 | TRBJ1-5 | TRBV7-2 | TGTGCCAGCAGCCGGGGGACAGGGGGGAAAGGCAATCAGCCCCAGCATTTT | CASSRGTGGKGNQPQHF